Listed here are 8 T cell receptor beta chains from one sample, sequenced in a study of regulatory T cells in long-lasting Graves disease. The time point was: newly diagnosed GD, antithyroid drugs for less than 3 months. Construction of the TCR library relied on RNA isolated from PBMCs. According to the study, TCR beta libraries were built with iRepertoire HTBI primers and CDR3-region Arm-PCR. TCRdb passed the multiplex PCR reads through MiXCR, listing each CDR3 protein once. Here the sample spans 200,000 to 300,000 distinct CDR3 sequences, 20% to 25% being singletons. The sequencing used peripheral blood mononuclear cells (PBMCs), collected at new diagnosis, from a patient treated with antithyroid drugs. These receptors all stem from a female donor with Graves disease.

This clonotype was detected many times. The gene calls are TRBV27 and TRBJ1-2; 9 nucleotides agree with TRBD1. The CDR3 loop spans 16 amino acids. Germline CDR1 MNHEY, CDR2 SMNVEV (reference sequence). Losses at the gene ends were 1 base for V and 5 bases for J; bases not matched to a gene: 8. The CDR3 DNA is TGTGCCAGCAGTTTATTAACCCGGGACAGGGCTTATGGCTACACCTTC. Protein: CASSLLTRDRAYGYTF.

This clonotype came up many times. CDR3 protein: CSARVAGPGEQYF. The CDR3 DNA is TGCAGTGCTAGAGTAGCAGGGCCGGGGGAGCAGTACTTC. This sequence joins TRBV20-1 and TRBJ2-7, with D perhaps given as TRBD1 or TRBD2 (5 bases each). V was pared by 1 base and J by 7 bases, with 14 bases between. Germline CDR1 reads DFQATT; CDR2 reads SNEGSKA (reference sequence). The CDR3 extends over 13 amino acids.

The table lists this clonotype with many counts. This chain links TRBV2 with TRBJ2-3; D gene ambiguous. The V end lost 2 bases, the J end lost 4 bases, and 16 bases lay between the germline ends. Germline loops: CDR1 SNHLY, CDR2 FYNNEI. The CDR3 covers 16 residues. In nucleotides, the CDR3 is TGTGCCAGCAGTGAAAATGAGGCGCGGAGCGCAGATACGCAGTATTTT. The encoded protein is CASSENEARSADTQYF.

This clonotype has a count of ten or more. The genes are TRBV10-3 and TRBJ1-2; D unresolved. There are 16 residues in the CDR3. Germline lookup yields CDR1 ENHRY and CDR2 SYGVKD. V dropped 0 bases and J dropped 6 bases, with 17 bases sitting between them. This CDR3 is CAISESVGTAIDGYTF. The DNA of the CDR3 is TGTGCCATCAGTGAGTCGGTAGGAACCGCTATTGATGGCTACACCTTC.

The rearrangement uses TRBV7-9 and TRBJ2-1; 11 bases align to TRBD2. CDR1 is SEHNR and CDR2 is FQNEAQ in the germline V gene (reference sequence). CDR3 length equals 15 residues. With 3 bases clipped from V and 7 bases from J, the junction kept 5 bases outside the gene matches. In nucleotides, the CDR3 is TGTGCCAGCAGCTTTAGCGGGGGGGCCCGGAATGAGCAGTTCTTC. Protein sequence: CASSFSGGARNEQFF.

There are many counts of this clonotype. V usage is TRBV28 and J usage is TRBJ2-7; D gene uncertain. Looked up from germline, CDR1 is MDHEN and CDR2 is SYDVKM. Trimming took 5 bases from V and 3 from J, leaving 14 bases between them. This CDR3 contains 14 residues. The CDR3 here is CASSGTLDGYEQYF. In DNA, the CDR3 is TGTGCCAGCAGTGGAACCTTGGACGGCTACGAGCAGTACTTC.

The table lists this clonotype with many counts. The rearrangement uses TRBV28 and TRBJ1-2; D is uncertain. The CDR3 spans 14 residues. Trimming left V 5 bases short and J 7 bases short, with 17 bases between. The germline gives CDR1 MDHEN, CDR2 SYDVKM. CDR3 nucleotide sequence: TGTGCCAGCAGTACCTCCGTCGGACTGGTTGGCTACACCTTC. Translated: CASSTSVGLVGYTF.

In its sample, this clonotype was seen many times. This chain joins TRBV5-1 and TRBJ1-2; 9 nucleotides agree with TRBD1. The junction had 9 bases not matched to a gene; V was cut back by 3 bases and J by 3 bases. The length of the CDR3 is 16 residues. Germline V gene data show CDR1 as SGHRS and CDR2 as YFSETQ. In nucleotides, the CDR3 is TGCGCCAGCAGCTGGAACCGGGACAGGGCCCACTATGGCTACACCTTC. Its translation: CASSWNRDRAHYGYTF. Combining the CDR3 with reference TRBV5-1 and TRBJ1-2 gives the whole variable domain KAGVTQTPRYLIKTRGQQVTLSCSPISGHRSVSWYQQTPGQGLQFLFEYFSETQRNKGNFPGRFSGRQFSNSRSEMNVSTLELGDSALYLCASSWNRDRAHYGYTFGSGTRLTVV.